A selection of T cell receptor beta chains follows, all from one sample in a study of T cell repertoires in cytomegalovirus infection. TCRdb recomputed calls from the reads with MiXCR, one row per CDR3 protein. This repertoire shows 250,000 to 300,000 distinct CDR3 sequences, about 17% found once; its top ten account for approximately 44%. The sequencing input was CD8+ T cells from PBMCs. The source of these receptors is a human donor in good health (CMV status not recorded). Some clones in this sample may be carry-over from other donors' samples. CDR3s include the opening cysteine and the closing phenylalanine or tryptophan. The D gene is left open where the match is weak. Some rows mark clone size as missing; the rest say once, few, many or name a class of expanded clone.

TRBV23-1	18	once	.	TRBJ2-5	CASSQSGDKLLFRETQYF	TGCGCCAGCAGTCAATCTGGGGATAAACTACTCTTTAGAGAGACCCAGTACTTC
TRBV7-4	18	.	.	TRBJ2-6	CASSLDGRRVAGANVLTF	TGTGCCAGCAGCTTGGACGGACGCCGAGTAGCTGGGGCCAACGTCCTGACTTTC
TRBV15	17	.	TRBD1	TRBJ2-1	CATSRDLGQGPRNEQFF	TGTGCCACCAGCAGAGATTTAGGACAGGGGCCTCGCAATGAGCAGTTCTTC
TRBV29-1	13	.	.	TRBJ1-1	CSLERRGSTEAFF	TGCAGCCTTGAGCGGCGAGGTAGTACTGAAGCTTTCTTT
TRBV4-1	14	.	TRBD1	TRBJ2-1	CASSQTTGRNEQFF	TGCGCCAGCAGCCAAACGACAGGGCGGAATGAGCAGTTCTTC
TRBV28	13	.	.	TRBJ1-2	CASSLLVTYGYTF	TGTGCCAGCAGTTTGCTCGTAACCTATGGCTACACCTTC
TRBV20-1	15	many	TRBD1	TRBJ1-4	CSVTPGAGGSEKLFF	TGCAGTGTCACACCGGGCGCAGGGGGGAGTGAAAAACTGTTTTTT
TRBV11-2	12	many	.	TRBJ1-1	CASSSGGGEAFF	TGTGCCAGCAGCTCTGGGGGGGGTGAAGCTTTCTTT
TRBV6-2/TRBV6-3	15	many	.	TRBJ1-3	CASSFAGTQGNTIYF	TGTGCCAGCAGTTTCGCCGGGACCCAAGGAAACACCATATATTTT
TRBV29-1	12	few	TRBD1	TRBJ2-7	CSVGQGDYEQYF	TGCAGCGTCGGACAGGGTGACTACGAGCAGTACTTC
TRBV7-2	15	many	TRBD1	TRBJ1-2	CASSLGAGTGEGYTF	TGTGCCAGCAGCTTAGGAGCCGGGACAGGGGAGGGCTACACCTTC
TRBV7-6	15	many	.	TRBJ2-7	CASSLTVTTMGEQYF	TGTGCCAGCAGCTTAACAGTGACTACTATGGGCGAGCAGTACTTC
TRBV9	14	.	TRBD1	TRBJ1-1	CASSDGQGGTEAFF	TGTGCCAGCAGCGACGGACAGGGAGGCACTGAAGCTTTCTTT
TRBV7-2	15	many	.	TRBJ2-5	CASSWGVGTAETQYF	TGTGCCAGCAGCTGGGGGGTCGGGACAGCAGAGACCCAGTACTTC
TRBV6-8	14	few	.	TRBJ2-3	CASSPSAVPDTQYF	TGTGCCAGCAGTCCCAGTGCAGTCCCAGATACGCAGTATTTT
TRBV7-6	19	.	TRBD2	TRBJ2-6	CASSYPTSGKSSGANVPTF	TGTGCCAGCAGCTACCCGACTAGCGGAAAGAGCTCTGGGGCCAACGTCCCGACTTTC
TRBV7-3	16	few	TRBD2	TRBJ2-3	CASSLTGLAATDTQYF	TGTGCCAGCAGCTTAACGGGACTAGCGGCTACAGATACGCAGTATTTT
TRBV12-3/TRBV12-4	15	few	.	TRBJ2-3	CASSSRAGVKDTQYF	TGTGCCAGCAGTTCTCGGGCAGGGGTGAAAGATACGCAGTATTTT
TRBV29-1	16	few	TRBD1	TRBJ2-1	CSVGSIQGTSYNEQFF	TGCAGCGTTGGAAGTATACAGGGGACCTCCTACAATGAGCAGTTCTTC
TRBV25-1	14	few	TRBD1	TRBJ1-1	CASSLTGRNTEAFF	TGTGCCAGCAGCTTGACAGGGAGGAACACTGAAGCTTTCTTT
TRBV20-1	15	.	TRBD2	TRBJ2-1	CSARTGGSSYNEQFF	TGCAGTGCTAGGACCGGGGGGTCCTCCTACAATGAGCAGTTCTTC
TRBV27	15	.	.	TRBJ2-3	CASTLYRDSTDTQYF	TGTGCCAGCACCCTCTACCGGGACAGCACAGATACGCAGTATTTT
TRBV7-2	17	many	TRBD1	TRBJ2-2	CASSLRSGTGGTGELFF	TGTGCCAGCAGCCTCCGGTCCGGGACAGGGGGGACCGGGGAGCTGTTTTTT
TRBV28	13	.	.	TRBJ1-2	CASKLTLSYGYTF	TGTGCCAGCAAACTTACGTTGAGCTATGGCTACACCTTC
TRBV29-1	12	many	TRBD2	TRBJ2-7	CRLKRGYYEQYF	TGCAGACTTAAGCGGGGTTATTACGAGCAGTACTTC
TRBV7-9	12	.	.	TRBJ1-5	CASSLQNQPQHF	TGTGCCAGCAGCTTACAAAATCAGCCCCAGCATTTT
TRBV5-5	12	many	TRBD1	TRBJ2-1	CASSGTGRGQFF	TGTGCCAGCAGCGGGACAGGGAGAGGGCAGTTCTTC
TRBV29-1	11	few	.	TRBJ2-1	CSVEWGSEQFF	TGCAGCGTTGAATGGGGATCTGAGCAGTTCTTC
TRBV28	14	many	.	TRBJ2-6	CASRRASGANVLTF	TGTGCCAGCAGACGGGCTTCGGGGGCCAACGTCCTGACTTTC
TRBV11-2	15	few	.	TRBJ2-7	CASSLSSASSYEQYF	TGTGCCAGCAGCTTAAGTTCGGCGAGCTCCTACGAGCAGTACTTC
TRBV27	14	.	.	TRBJ2-2	CASSHREDTGELFF	TGTGCCAGCAGCCACAGGGAGGACACCGGGGAGCTGTTTTTT
TRBV5-6	13	once	.	TRBJ1-1	CTSSLAGRTEAFF	TGTACCAGCAGCTTGGCAGGGAGAACTGAAGCTTTCTTT
TRBV4-1	18	.	.	TRBJ2-1	CASSQDPPGLKGYNEQFF	TGTGCCAGCAGCCAAGACCCCCCCGGGCTGAAGGGATACAATGAGCAGTTCTTC
TRBV6-2/TRBV6-3	15	many	.	TRBJ1-2	CASSSADIEVGGYTF	TGTGCCAGCAGTTCCGCGGACATCGAGGTGGGTGGCTACACCTTC
TRBV7-8	15	many	.	TRBJ1-1	CASSLVSGGEAEAFF	TGTGCCAGCAGCTTAGTCTCTGGAGGGGAAGCTGAAGCTTTCTTT
TRBV11-2	14	few	.	TRBJ2-5	CASSLDGSQETQYF	TGTGCCAGCAGCTTAGATGGCAGCCAAGAGACCCAGTACTTC
TRBV6-2/TRBV6-3	15	.	TRBD1	TRBJ2-2	CASSMGTAVGGELFF	TGTGCCAGCAGCATGGGGACAGCGGTCGGCGGGGAGCTGTTTTTT
TRBV9	15	.	TRBD1	TRBJ1-5	CASSVDGTGNQPQHF	TGTGCCAGCAGCGTAGACGGGACAGGGAATCAGCCCCAGCATTTT
TRBV15	15	few	.	TRBJ1-3	CATSRDGNSGNTIYF	TGTGCCACCAGCAGAGATGGCAACTCTGGAAACACCATATATTTT
TRBV7-7	16	.	.	TRBJ2-1	CASSPGSEESYNEQFF	TGTGCTAGCAGCCCAGGCAGTGAAGAATCCTACAATGAGCAGTTCTTC
TRBV12-3/TRBV12-4	15	few	.	TRBJ2-2	CASSFVLRDTGELFF	TGTGCCAGCAGTTTTGTCCTCAGGGACACCGGGGAGCTGTTTTTT
TRBV6-6	15	few	TRBD1	TRBJ1-4	CASTLRTGPNEKLFF	TGTGCCAGCACCCTTAGGACAGGGCCTAATGAAAAACTGTTTTTT